This note documents a single TCR beta chain sequence. This clone was picked up one time. Which antigen it targets is not known. No base qualities exist here, and no much larger clone lies one base off it. V lost 5 bases and J lost 4 bases; the stretch between them is 14 bases long. Reading from cysteine to phenylalanine, the CDR3 counts 14 amino acids. CDR3 DNA is the only sequence kept; it has 42 bases, read in frame from the first base. The germline V gene gives CDR1 as SGHTA and CDR2 as FQGNSA. TCRbeta CDR3 regions were amplified from genomic DNA using the immunoSEQ Assay, a bias-controlled multiplex PCR. As for how the authors treated the data: The number of nucleated cells in each sample was estimated from the amplification of reference gene primers within the assay. Sequence reads were collapsed and filtered to measure the absolute abundance of every unique TCRbeta CDR3 rearrangement. For each sample, productive Simpson clonality was calculated as the square root of Simpson's diversity index over productive rearrangements. Entries here come from immuneACCESS through TCRdb and include only in-frame sequences with V and J called. Some clones fail to appear in such tables; in the studies checked, an unresolved V gene covers under half of the shortfall, and the cause of the remainder is unknown. V and J calls and clone size are as listed in that table; D and trimming were resolved from the DNA. This sample holds 150,000 to 200,000 clones; around four fifths were observed only once. Jointly, the top ten make up around 15% of the sample.

Each collaborating institution followed its own protocols to collect whole blood in K2EDTA tubes. For TCRbeta analysis, collaborator samples were shipped as frozen whole blood, as isolated PBMCs, or as DNA extracted from either sample type. This sample is drawn from a study of blood T cell repertoires in COVID-19 (dated by TCRdb to the early 2020s). Regarding the study in general: Samples from collaborators originated in the United States, Italy and Spain and spanned both the acute and convalescent phases of COVID-19. Where available, HLA class I and class II types were obtained from metadata supplied by the sample provider rather than from assay-based typing. Sample metadata almost always included a de-identified subject ID, COVID-19 status, age in years and sex. The dataset comprised deeply sampled blood TCRbeta repertoires from subjects exposed to, actively infected with, or recovered from COVID-19. The prospective study material was composed of cDNA or gDNA derived from T cells, B-cell-depleted T cells, or PBMCs. The repertoires were released in a freely available public database intended as a resource for research on the immune response to SARS-CoV-2. The samples were drawn from the first 160 participants of the ongoing ImmuneRACE study and from about 1,200 subjects provided by 6 global collaborators.

What the authors observed across the whole study: The amount of clinical and demographic metadata varied by source and participant and was provided uncurated.

The sequencing sample was made of peripheral blood. The sequence came from a man in his thirties or forties with active or convalescent COVID-19. The V and J genes are TRBV7-2 and TRBJ1-2, with TRBD1 perhaps the D gene, on 5 matching bases. The sequenced DNA is TGTGCCAGCAGCCGCCGAGACAGTCCCTATGGCTACACCTTC. Translated, this is CASSRRDSPYGYTF.